A selection of T cell receptor beta chains follows, all from one sample in a study of technical replicates of blood from a handful of donors. Data came from immunoSEQ multiplex PCR; TCRdb stores just in-frame clones and leaves some out. The sample consists of 65,000 to 95,000 clones, 75% to 95% of them appearing once. The sample comprised T cells isolated from PBMCs. These TCRs come from a human donor in good health. Each CDR3 is given with its conserved first and last residue. Fields, in order: D gene, J gene, clone size, V gene, CDR3 protein, CDR3 DNA. A D gene is named only where the DNA matches it firmly. Expanded clones are given a class, and other clones once, few, many or no size at all.

>TRBD1|TRBJ1-1|-|TRBV19
CASRVLGQGATMNTEAFF
TGTGCCAGTAGGGTCTTGGGGCAGGGGGCTACCATGAACACTGAAGCTTTCTTT
>-|TRBJ1-1|-|TRBV7-8
CASRVGITQGNTEAFF
TGTGCCAGCAGGGTGGGAATCACACAGGGGAACACTGAAGCTTTCTTT
>-|TRBJ2-1|-|TRBV5-1
CASSFGGYEQFF
TGCGCCAGCAGCTTCGGGGGTTATGAGCAGTTCTTC
>-|TRBJ1-2|-|TRBV19
CASSISMGAQHSTF
TGTGCCAGTAGTATAAGTATGGGGGCCCAGCATTCCACCTTC
>TRBD1|TRBJ1-2|-|TRBV12-5
CASGGQGSEYGYTF
TGTGCTAGTGGTGGACAGGGAAGTGAGTATGGCTACACCTTC
>-|TRBJ1-1|-|TRBV10-3
CAISETEWTAFANTEAFF
TGTGCCATCAGTGAGACGGAGTGGACAGCCTTCGCGAACACTGAAGCTTTCTTT
>TRBD1|TRBJ1-1|-|TRBV2
CASSGRTGPIMNTEAFF
TGTGCCAGCAGCGGTCGGACAGGGCCTATCATGAACACTGAAGCTTTCTTT
>-|TRBJ2-2|-|TRBV5-6
CASSLRASTTNTGELFF
TGTGCCAGCAGCTTAAGAGCGAGCACGACGAACACCGGGGAGCTGTTTTTT
>-|TRBJ2-5|-|TRBV6-1
CASTWDTETQYF
TGTGCCAGCACCTGGGACACGGAGACCCAGTACTTC
>-|TRBJ1-1|-|TRBV7-2
CASSLTAGPEGNTEAFF
TGTGCCAGCAGCTTAACCGCAGGCCCCGAAGGGAACACTGAAGCTTTCTTT
>-|TRBJ2-1|-|TRBV9
CASSVMGADYNEQFF
TGTGCCAGCAGCGTGATGGGGGCCGACTACAATGAGCAGTTCTTC
>-|TRBJ1-1|-|TRBV4-2
CASSQDRPSEAFF
TGTGCCAGCAGCCAAGATCGTCCTTCTGAAGCTTTCTTT
>-|TRBJ2-7|once|TRBV6-5
CASSYRGDYEQYF
TGTGCCAGCAGTTACAGGGGCGACTACGAGCAGTACTTC
>TRBD1|TRBJ1-2|-|TRBV6-1
CASNEDRGYGYTF
TGTGCCAGCAACGAGGACAGGGGCTATGGCTACACCTTC
>-|TRBJ1-1|few|TRBV30
CAWAQVMNTEAFF
TGTGCCTGGGCCCAGGTGATGAACACTGAAGCTTTCTTT
>TRBD2|TRBJ2-3|-|TRBV27
CASRPPRGRAGDTQYF
TGTGCCAGCAGACCTCCCCGCGGGAGGGCCGGAGATACGCAGTATTTT
>TRBD1|TRBJ2-7|-|TRBV23-1
CASSQLGDRDRGYEQYF
TGCGCCAGCAGTCAATTAGGAGACCGGGACAGGGGCTACGAGCAGTACTTC
>TRBD2|TRBJ2-7|-|TRBV9
CASSVTSEAYEQYF
TGTGCCAGCAGCGTAACTAGCGAAGCCTACGAGCAGTACTTC
>-|TRBJ2-5|-|TRBV28
CASSPLDSDQETQYF
TGTGCCAGCAGCCCGTTGGACAGTGATCAAGAGACCCAGTACTTC
>-|TRBJ2-1|-|TRBV7-9
CASSLGRVGAYNEQFF
TGTGCCAGCAGCTTAGGGAGGGTTGGGGCATACAATGAGCAGTTCTTC
>TRBD1|TRBJ2-2|-|TRBV5-4
CASSSPQGVTGELFF
TGTGCCAGCAGCTCCCCCCAGGGGGTCACCGGGGAGCTGTTTTTT
>-|TRBJ2-7|-|TRBV28
CASSFVGSSYEQYF
TGTGCCAGCAGTTTTGTAGGGAGTTCCTACGAGCAGTACTTC
>TRBD2|TRBJ2-1|once|TRBV7-2
CASSIAAGGYNEQFF
TGTGCCAGCAGCATAGCGGCGGGGGGATATAATGAGCAGTTCTTC
>-|TRBJ2-7|once|TRBV28
CASSSGLPGATVEQYF
TGTGCCAGCAGTTCGGGACTCCCGGGCGCTACGGTAGAGCAGTACTTC
>TRBD2|TRBJ2-3|-|TRBV9
CASSPRGGRGGDTQYF
TGTGCCAGCAGCCCTCGCGGGGGGCGGGGGGGAGATACGCAGTATTTT
>-|TRBJ2-7|-|TRBV6-5
CASSFGGDYEQYF
TGTGCCAGCAGTTTCGGGGGAGACTACGAGCAGTACTTC
>-|TRBJ1-1|-|TRBV18
CASSPPGDTEAFF
TGTGCCAGCTCACCACCAGGGGACACTGAAGCTTTCTTT
>TRBD1|TRBJ1-2|-|TRBV9
CASSLGQALNYGYTF
TGTGCCAGCAGCTTGGGACAGGCCCTTAACTATGGCTACACCTTC
>TRBD1|TRBJ2-3|once|TRBV30
CAWYDRGTDTQYF
TGTGCCTGGTACGACAGGGGAACAGATACGCAGTATTTT
>-|TRBJ2-5|-|TRBV5-1
CASSGGTFGGQETQYF
TGCGCCAGCAGCGGCGGGACTTTTGGGGGCCAAGAGACCCAGTACTTC
>TRBD1|TRBJ2-2|-|TRBV29-1
CSVVAGGTTGELFF
TGCAGCGTTGTGGCAGGGGGCACGACCGGGGAGCTGTTTTTT
>-|TRBJ2-2|-|TRBV7-9
CASSSERDRELFF
TGTGCCAGCAGCTCGGAGAGGGATCGGGAGCTGTTTTTT
>TRBD2|TRBJ2-5|-|TRBV10-3
CAISVAGGRETQYF
TGTGCCATCAGTGTAGCGGGGGGGCGAGAGACCCAGTACTTC
>-|TRBJ2-5|-|TRBV2
CASKLSETQYF
TGTGCCAGCAAACTATCAGAGACCCAGTACTTC
>-|TRBJ2-7|-|TRBV2
CASRWRTYEQYF
TGTGCCAGCCGGTGGCGGACTTACGAGCAGTACTTC
>-|TRBJ2-2|-|TRBV7-9
CASSLAPGRVTGELFF
TGTGCCAGCAGCTTAGCTCCCGGCCGGGTCACCGGGGAGCTGTTTTTT
>-|TRBJ2-7|-|TRBV5-1
CASSLALTGSYEQYF
TGCGCCAGCAGCTTGGCTCTTACAGGATCCTACGAGCAGTACTTC
>TRBD1|TRBJ1-3|-|TRBV28
CASSPTRSDRGHGNTIYF
TGTGCCAGCAGTCCTACCCGATCCGACAGGGGGCATGGAAACACCATATATTTT
>-|TRBJ2-1|-|TRBV10-3
CATREGAFTNNEQFF
TGTGCCACTCGAGAAGGGGCTTTCACAAACAATGAGCAGTTCTTC
>-|TRBJ1-4|few|TRBV4-1
CASSAFAGVGEKLFF
TGCGCCAGCAGCGCTTTCGCGGGGGTAGGTGAAAAACTGTTTTTT
>-|TRBJ1-5|-|TRBV9
CASSVGGSNQPQHF
TGTGCCAGCAGCGTAGGAGGAAGCAATCAGCCCCAGCATTTT
>-|TRBJ1-2|-|TRBV7-9
CASSLERGYTF
TGTGCCAGCAGCTTAGAGCGGGGCTACACCTTC
>TRBD1|TRBJ1-6|-|TRBV19
CASSEDRGLGNSPLHF
TGTGCCAGTAGTGAAGACAGGGGGCTGGGCAATTCACCCCTCCACTTT
>-|TRBJ1-4|-|TRBV28
CASSFTKGRGWGEKLFF
TGTGCCAGCAGTTTCACCAAAGGGAGGGGCTGGGGTGAAAAACTGTTTTTT
>-|TRBJ2-6|-|TRBV5-1
CASSLEPQGGGANVLTF
TGCGCCAGCAGCTTGGAGCCTCAGGGCGGTGGGGCCAACGTCCTGACTTTC
>-|TRBJ2-1|-|TRBV9
CASSVGSGRGQFF
TGTGCCAGCAGCGTAGGTTCGGGCAGGGGGCAGTTCTTC
>TRBD2|TRBJ2-3|-|TRBV4-2
CASSQETSGSPTDTQYF
TGTGCCAGCAGCCAAGAAACTAGCGGGAGTCCCACAGATACGCAGTATTTT
>-|TRBJ2-7|-|TRBV11-2
CASSFQGVTYEQYF
TGTGCCAGCAGCTTTCAGGGTGTAACCTACGAGCAGTACTTC
>TRBD2|TRBJ2-3|-|TRBV7-9
CASSLRTSGDTDTQYF
TGTGCCAGCAGCCTACGGACTAGCGGGGATACAGATACGCAGTATTTT
>TRBD1|TRBJ2-7|-|TRBV23-1
CASTQGQGYEQYF
TGCGCCAGCACCCAAGGACAGGGCTACGAGCAGTACTTC
>TRBD2|TRBJ2-7|-|TRBV7-9
CASSPGLGEEYF
TGTGCCAGCAGCCCCGGACTAGGCGAGGAGTACTTC
>TRBD2|TRBJ2-3|-|TRBV9
CASSVVGREGDTQYF
TGTGCCAGCAGCGTGGTCGGGAGGGAGGGAGATACGCAGTATTTT
>TRBD2|TRBJ2-2|-|TRBV23-1
CAGLVGGKTVLTGELFF
TGCGCCGGATTAGTGGGGGGGAAGACAGTACTCACCGGGGAGCTGTTTTTT
>-|TRBJ2-5|few|TRBV12-5
CASGFTRETQYF
TGTGCTAGTGGTTTTACGAGGGAGACCCAGTACTTC
>TRBD1|TRBJ2-3|-|TRBV28
CASSLRGQGWRTDTQYF
TGTGCCAGCAGTTTGCGCGGACAGGGGTGGCGTACAGATACGCAGTATTTT